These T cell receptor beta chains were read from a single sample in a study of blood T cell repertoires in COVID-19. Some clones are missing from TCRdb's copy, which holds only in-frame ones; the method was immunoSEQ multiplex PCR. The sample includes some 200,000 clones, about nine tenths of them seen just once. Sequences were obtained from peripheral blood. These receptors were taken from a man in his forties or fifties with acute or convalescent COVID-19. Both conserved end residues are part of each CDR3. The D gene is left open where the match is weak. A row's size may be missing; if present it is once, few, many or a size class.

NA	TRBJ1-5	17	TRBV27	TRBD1	TGTGCCAGCAGACGACGGACAGGGACTACCCTCAATCAGCCCCAGCATTTT	CASRRRTGTTLNQPQHF
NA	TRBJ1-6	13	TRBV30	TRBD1	TGTGCCTGGAGTGTACAGGGGAATTCACCCCTCCACTTT	CAWSVQGNSPLHF
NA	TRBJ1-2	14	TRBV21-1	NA	TGTGCCAGTCAAACCGGGACAGACAACTATGGCTACACCTTC	CASQTGTDNYGYTF
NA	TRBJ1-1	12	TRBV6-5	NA	TGTGCCAGCAGAACACAGAACACTGAAGCTTTCTTT	CASRTQNTEAFF
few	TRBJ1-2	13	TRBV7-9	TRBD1	TGTGCCAGCACCCTAAGACAGGGCTATGGCTACACCTTC	CASTLRQGYGYTF
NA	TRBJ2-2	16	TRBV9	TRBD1	TGTGCCAGCAGCGTAGTGGGACAGGACAGAACCGGGGAGCTGTTTTTT	CASSVVGQDRTGELFF
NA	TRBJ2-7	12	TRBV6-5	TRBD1	TGTGCCAGCAGGACAGGGGAACTCGAGCAGTACTTC	CASRTGELEQYF
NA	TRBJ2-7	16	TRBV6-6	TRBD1	TGTGCCAGCAGTTACCTTGGGACAGGGGCGGACTACGAGCAGTACTTC	CASSYLGTGADYEQYF
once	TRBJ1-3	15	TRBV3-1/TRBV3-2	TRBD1	TGTGCCAGCAGCCAAGGCGGACAGGGAGGAAACACCATATATTTT	CASSQGGQGGNTIYF
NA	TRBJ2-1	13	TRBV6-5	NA	TGTGCCAGCAGTACAGGCAGGTACAATGAGCAGTTCTTC	CASSTGRYNEQFF
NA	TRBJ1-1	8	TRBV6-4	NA	TGTGCCAATTCGGGGGCTTTCTTT	CANSGAFF
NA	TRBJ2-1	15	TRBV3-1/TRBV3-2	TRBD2	TGTGCCAGCAGGGGACGGGGGGGGACCTACAATGAGCAGTTCTTC	CASRGRGGTYNEQFF
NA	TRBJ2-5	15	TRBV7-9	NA	TGTGCCAGCAGCCTACAGGGTGTGAGGCAAGAGACCCAGTACTTC	CASSLQGVRQETQYF
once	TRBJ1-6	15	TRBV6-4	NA	TGTGCCAGCAGAGGACAGAGTACGTCCAATTCACCCCTCCACTTT	CASRGQSTSNSPLHF
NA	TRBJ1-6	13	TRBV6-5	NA	TGTGCCAGCAGTCCCTCGGGGGACCCCGGCGGCCACTTT	CASSPSGDPGGHF
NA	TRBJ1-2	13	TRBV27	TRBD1	TGTGCCAGCAGAGGGACAGGCCCTTGGGGCTACACCTTC	CASRGTGPWGYTF
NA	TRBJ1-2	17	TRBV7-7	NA	TGTGCCAGCAGCTCCATCCCCCCAGGGAACCCTAACTATGGCTACACCTTC	CASSSIPPGNPNYGYTF
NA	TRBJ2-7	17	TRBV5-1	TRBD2	TGCGCCAGCAGCGAGACTAGCGGGGGCCCGAGCTCCTACGAGCAGTACTTC	CASSETSGGPSSYEQYF
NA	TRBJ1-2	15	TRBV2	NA	TGTGCCAGCAGTGTCGACTACGTCCAGAACTATGGCTACACCTTC	CASSVDYVQNYGYTF
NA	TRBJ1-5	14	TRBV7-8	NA	TGTGCCAGCAGCTTAGTGGCAGGGTATCAGCCCCAGCATTTT	CASSLVAGYQPQHF
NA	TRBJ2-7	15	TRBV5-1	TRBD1	TGCGCCAGCAGCGTAGGGGGACAGGGGTTTGGCGAGCAGTACTTC	CASSVGGQGFGEQYF
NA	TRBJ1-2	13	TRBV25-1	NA	TGTGCCAGCAGTTTACAGGAGAACTATGGCTACACCTTC	CASSLQENYGYTF
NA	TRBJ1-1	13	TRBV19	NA	TGTGCCAGTATCGGGACACTTAACACTGAAGCTTTCTTT	CASIGTLNTEAFF
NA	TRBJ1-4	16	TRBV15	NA	TGTGCCACCAGCCCCCCCGGACAGCCTCTCAATGAAAAACTGTTTTTT	CATSPPGQPLNEKLFF
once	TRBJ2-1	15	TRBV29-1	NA	TGCAGCGTTGCACCGAACAGGGCCTCCTACAATGAGCAGTTCTTC	CSVAPNRASYNEQFF
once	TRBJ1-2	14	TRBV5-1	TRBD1	TGCGCCAGCAGCTCCGGACAGGAACCCTATGGCTACACCTTC	CASSSGQEPYGYTF
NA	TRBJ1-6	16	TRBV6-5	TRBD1	TGTGCCAGCAGTTACTCGGGTACAGGGGCCAATTCACCCCTCCACTTT	CASSYSGTGANSPLHF
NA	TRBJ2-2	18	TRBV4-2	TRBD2	TGTGCCAGCAGCCAAGATGCTAGCGGGGAGTTCGGCACCGGGGAGCTGTTTTTT	CASSQDASGEFGTGELFF
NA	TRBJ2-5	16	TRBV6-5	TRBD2	TGTGCCAGCAGTTACGCACCCCCCGGGAGGGGAGAGACCCAGTACTTC	CASSYAPPGRGETQYF
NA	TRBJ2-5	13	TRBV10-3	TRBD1	TGTGCCATCAGCAGGGGGATCCAAGAGACCCAGTACTTC	CAISRGIQETQYF
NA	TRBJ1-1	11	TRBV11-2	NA	TGTGCCAGCAGCACGTGGACAGAAGCTTTCTTT	CASSTWTEAFF
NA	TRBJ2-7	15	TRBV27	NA	TGTGCCAGCAGTTTCACGCCGACAGGCTCCTACGAGCAGTACTTC	CASSFTPTGSYEQYF
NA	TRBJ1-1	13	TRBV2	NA	TGTGCCAGGGCGACAGCCCCGAACACTGAAGCTTTCTTT	CARATAPNTEAFF
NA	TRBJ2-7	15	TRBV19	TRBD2	TGTGCCAGTCACAGGAGCGGGGGGGACTCCTACGAGCAGTACTTC	CASHRSGGDSYEQYF
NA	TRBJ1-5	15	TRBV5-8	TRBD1	TGTGCCAGCAGGCACACAGGGGGCGCGGATCAGCCCCAGCATTTT	CASRHTGGADQPQHF
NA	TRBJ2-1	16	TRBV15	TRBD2	TGTGCCACCAGCTCTCAAAGCGGGGGCCTCTACAATGAGCAGTTCTTC	CATSSQSGGLYNEQFF
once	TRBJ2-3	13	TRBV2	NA	TGTGCCAGCAGTGAAGGGCCCACCGGGACGCAGTATTTT	CASSEGPTGTQYF
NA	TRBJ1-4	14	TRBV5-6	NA	TGTGCCAGCAGCTTGACGCAGGGGCTTGAAAAACTGTTTTTT	CASSLTQGLEKLFF
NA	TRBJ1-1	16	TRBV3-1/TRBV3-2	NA	TGTGCCAGCAGCCAGGGGGGGGCAGTTCGGCCCCTACAAGCTTTCTTT	CASSQGGAVRPLQAFF
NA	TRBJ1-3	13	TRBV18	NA	TGTGCCAGCTCACAAGGGGCTGGAAACACCATATATTTT	CASSQGAGNTIYF
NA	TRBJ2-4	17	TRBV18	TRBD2	TGTGCCAGCTCACCCGCCCAGGGAGGGTACGCCAAAAACATTCAGTACTTC	CASSPAQGGYAKNIQYF
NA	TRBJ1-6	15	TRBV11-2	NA	TGTGCCAGCAGCCTGTTGCGGGAAGGGGCCTCACCCCTCCACTTT	CASSLLREGASPLHF
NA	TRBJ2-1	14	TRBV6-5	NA	TGTGCCAGCAGCTTACTACAGGGGAGGAATGAGCAGTTCTTC	CASSLLQGRNEQFF
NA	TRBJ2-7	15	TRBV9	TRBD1	TGTGCCAGCAGCGTAGAGGGACAGGGGCCTCGCGAGCAGTACTTC	CASSVEGQGPREQYF
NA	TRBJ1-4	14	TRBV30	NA	TGTGCCTGGAGTGTGGGCAGGTCCAATGAAAAACTGTTTTTT	CAWSVGRSNEKLFF
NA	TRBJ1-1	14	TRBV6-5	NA	TGTGCCAGCAGACGGCCCAGGCAGGACACTGAAGCTTTCTTT	CASRRPRQDTEAFF
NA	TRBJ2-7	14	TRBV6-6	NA	TGTGCCAGCAGTTACTCCTTAGACAGCTACGAGCAGTACTTC	CASSYSLDSYEQYF
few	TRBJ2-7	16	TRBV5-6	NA	TGTGCCAGCAGCCCCCCCATGACGGGAGCCCTGTACGAGCAGTACTTC	CASSPPMTGALYEQYF
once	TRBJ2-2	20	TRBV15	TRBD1	TGTGCCACCAGCTCCAGAGGCGGGTTTTCCGGGACAGCGAACACCGGGGAGCTGTTTTTT	CATSSRGGFSGTANTGELFF
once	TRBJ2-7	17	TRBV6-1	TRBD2	TGTGCCAGCAGTGAAAGGGACCTAGCGGGGTCCCTGAACGAGCAGTACTTC	CASSERDLAGSLNEQYF
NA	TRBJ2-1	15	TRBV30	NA	TGTGCCTGGAGTCCCAGGGGCCTAAGCTACAATGAGCAGTTCTTC	CAWSPRGLSYNEQFF
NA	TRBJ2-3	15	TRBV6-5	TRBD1	TGTGCCAGCAGTCCAGGGGGCGCCGGCACAGATACGCAGTATTTT	CASSPGGAGTDTQYF
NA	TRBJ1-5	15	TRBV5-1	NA	TGCGCCAGCAGCTTGGGGGTGGGGGCGAATCAGCCCCAGCATTTT	CASSLGVGANQPQHF
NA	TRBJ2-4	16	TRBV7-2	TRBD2	TGTGCCAGCAGCCCGATAGCGGGGCCTGCCAAAAACATTCAGTACTTC	CASSPIAGPAKNIQYF
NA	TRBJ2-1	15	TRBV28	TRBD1	TGTGCCAGCAGTCCTGGACAGGGGGTATGGAATGAGCAGTTCTTC	CASSPGQGVWNEQFF